The present entry profiles one TCR beta chain with its context. These data are taken from a study of blood T cell repertoires in COVID-19. Living in 25 or so US areas, the participants were between roughly 18 and 90 years of age. Symptom resolution, clearance, or two negative PCRs marked the recovered donors of Cohort 3. Assay: immunoSEQ multiplex PCR; the TCRdb copy retains only in-frame clones and omits some. The sample lists approximately 200,000 clones, 80% to 85% occurring once. The receptor's source is a man aged 35 to 55 who had recovered from COVID-19. Material: PBMCs or T cells enriched from blood (not recorded which).

DNA for the CDR3: TGTGCCAGCAGTCCGGACTCAGCCAGATCACCCCTCCACTTT. It specifies CASSPDSARSPLHF. The chain joins TRBV6-6 to TRBJ1-6; no definite D call. In germline, CDR1 is MNHNY, CDR2 SVGAGI (reference sequence). The CDR3 totals 14 residues. V lost 5 bases to trimming and J lost 10 bases, with 15 bases between them.